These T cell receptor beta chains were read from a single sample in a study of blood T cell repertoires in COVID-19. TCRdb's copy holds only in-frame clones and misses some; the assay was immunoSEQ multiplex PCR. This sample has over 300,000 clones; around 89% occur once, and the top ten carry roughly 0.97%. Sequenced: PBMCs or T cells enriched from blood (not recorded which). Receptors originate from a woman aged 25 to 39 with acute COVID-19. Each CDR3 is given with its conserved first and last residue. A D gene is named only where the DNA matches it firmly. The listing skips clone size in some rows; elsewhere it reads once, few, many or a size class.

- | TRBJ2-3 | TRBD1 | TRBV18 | CASSPTGFASDTQYF | TGTGCCAGCTCACCGACAGGGTTTGCCTCAGATACGCAGTATTTT
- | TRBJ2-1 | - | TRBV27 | CATHSSVLNEQFF | TGTGCCACCCATTCCTCGGTCCTCAATGAGCAGTTCTTC
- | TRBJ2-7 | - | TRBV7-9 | CASSLTSGFHYEQYF | TGTGCCAGCAGCTTAACCTCAGGGTTCCACTACGAGCAGTACTTC
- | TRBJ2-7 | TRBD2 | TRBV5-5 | CASSLVGGIDEQYF | TGTGCCAGCAGCTTGGTGGGGGGGATCGACGAGCAGTACTTC
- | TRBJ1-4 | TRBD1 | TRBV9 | CASSALTGGLANEKLFF | TGTGCCAGCAGCGCCCTGACAGGGGGGTTGGCTAATGAAAAACTGTTTTTT
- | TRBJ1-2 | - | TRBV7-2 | CASSLTGQMVGYTF | TGTGCCAGCAGCTTAACCGGACAAATGGTCGGCTACACCTTC
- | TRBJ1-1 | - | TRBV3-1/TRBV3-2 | CASSQAGGEAFF | TGTGCCAGCAGCCAAGCAGGTGGTGAAGCTTTCTTT
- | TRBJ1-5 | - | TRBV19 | CASSLTRSLRGEGPQPQHF | TGTGCCAGTAGCCTGACCCGATCGCTCAGGGGCGAAGGTCCTCAGCCCCAGCATTTT
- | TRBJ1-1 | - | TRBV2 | CASRTGVYTEAFF | TGTGCCAGCAGGACGGGAGTTTACACTGAAGCTTTCTTT
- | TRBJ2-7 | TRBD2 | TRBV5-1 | CASSSGLAGAYEQYF | TGCGCCAGCAGCTCTGGACTAGCGGGCGCCTACGAGCAGTACTTC
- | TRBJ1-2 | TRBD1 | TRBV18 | CASSLRQGANYGYTF | TGTGCCAGCTCGCTTCGACAGGGGGCCAACTATGGCTACACCTTC
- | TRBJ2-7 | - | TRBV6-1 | CASSERRTDTEQYF | TGTGCCAGCAGTGAACGCCGGACTGATACCGAGCAGTACTTC
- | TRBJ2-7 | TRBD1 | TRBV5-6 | CASSPGTGGFEQYF | TGTGCCAGCTCGCCCGGGACAGGGGGCTTCGAGCAGTACTTC
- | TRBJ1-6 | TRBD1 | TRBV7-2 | CASSLIAGGGSPLHF | TGTGCCAGCAGCTTAATCGCAGGGGGTGGTTCACCCCTCCACTTT
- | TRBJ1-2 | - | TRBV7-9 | CASSIRSTESSNYGYTF | TGTGCCAGCAGCATCCGTTCGACAGAGTCCTCTAACTATGGCTACACCTTC
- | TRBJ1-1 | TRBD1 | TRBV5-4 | CASSQDRGTEAFF | TGTGCCAGCAGCCAGGACAGGGGTACTGAAGCTTTCTTT
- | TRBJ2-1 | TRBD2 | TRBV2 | CASSYSGGYEQFF | TGTGCCAGCAGTTATAGCGGGGGCTATGAGCAGTTCTTC
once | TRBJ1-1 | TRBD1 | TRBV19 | CATEQGSRGKNTEAFF | TGTGCCACCGAACAGGGGTCAAGGGGGAAGAACACTGAAGCTTTCTTT
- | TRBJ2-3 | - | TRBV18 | CASSASTVSSTDTQYF | TGTGCCAGCTCGGCCTCGACTGTGTCTAGCACAGATACGCAGTATTTT
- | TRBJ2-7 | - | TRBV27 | CASSLSRTYEQYF | TGTGCCAGCAGTTTATCGAGGACATACGAGCAGTACTTC
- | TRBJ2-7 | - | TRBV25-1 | CASSLAASSYEQYF | TGTGCCAGCAGTCTGGCGGCGAGCTCCTACGAGCAGTACTTC
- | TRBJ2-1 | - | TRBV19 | CASSDWQGRHNEQFF | TGTGCCAGTAGTGACTGGCAGGGTAGGCACAATGAGCAGTTCTTC